The 11 T cell receptor beta chains below all came from one sample that was sequenced in a study of cytomegalovirus exposure and HLA in healthy donors (dated by TCRdb to 2015 to 2018). The library was built by means of the immunoSEQ multiplex PCR assay. For the multiplex PCR, a mixture combining 60 forward primers for TCR Vbeta segments and 13 reverse primers for TCR Jbeta segments was used. TCRdb stores this immuneACCESS table with in-frame sequences only. Part of the clones is absent; in the studies checked, under half of the shortfall reflects unresolved V genes, and no reason is known for the rest. This sample comprises around 280,000 clones, about 87% of them detected only once. The top ten clones comprise about 2.5% of the sample. Sample: PBMCs. The receptors come from a young woman in good health and CMV-seronegative.

The rearrangement uses TRBV11-1 and TRBJ1-1; D call uncertain. The V end was cut by 5 bases, the J end by 4 bases, with 23 bases between. Germline V gene lookup returns CDR1 SGHAT and CDR2 FQDESV (reference sequence). This CDR3 contains 17 residues. DNA for the CDR3: TGTGCCAGCAGCGAACCTTTACGGAGGGAGATGAGCACTGAAGCTTTCTTT. Protein product: CASSEPLRREMSTEAFF. Looking up the rest from reference TRBV11-1 and TRBJ1-1 gives the full variable domain: EAEVAQSPRYKITEKSQAVAFWCDPISGHATLYWYRQILGQGPELLVQFQDESVVDDSQLPKDRFSAERLKGVDSTLKIQPAELGDSAMYLCASSEPLRREMSTEAFFGQGTRLTVV.

The rearrangement joins TRBV27 to TRBJ2-1, with D perhaps TRBD2 (7 bases). Germline CDR1 is MNHEY and CDR2 is SMNVEV (reference sequence). The V gene lost 2 bases and the J gene lost 4 bases, with 12 bases spanning the gap. This CDR3 is built from 15 residues. CDR3 coding DNA: TGTGCCAGCAGTTTAGCGGGGGCGCTATACAATGAGCAGTTCTTC. It encodes CASSLAGALYNEQFF.

This rearrangement joins TRBV10-3 to TRBJ2-7; TRBD1 matches at 10 bases. This CDR3 is 14 amino acids long. In germline, CDR1 is ENHRY, CDR2 SYGVKD. After removal of 7 bases from V and 3 bases from J, the junction contained 6 bases not matched to a gene. For the CDR3, the DNA is TGTGCCATCATGGGGGACAGGGGTTACTACGAGCAGTACTTC. This translates into CAIMGDRGYYEQYF.

This sequence joins TRBV19 and TRBJ2-1; a possible D gene is TRBD2 (6 bases). The CDR3 has 14 amino acids. CDR1 LNHDA and CDR2 SQIVND come from the germline V gene (reference sequence). The V end lost 4 bases, the J end lost 6 bases, and 13 bases lay between the germline ends. CDR3: CASSTPTSGNEQFF. CDR3 DNA: TGTGCCAGTAGTACCCCGACTAGTGGCAATGAGCAGTTCTTC. Looking up the rest from reference TRBV19 and TRBJ2-1 gives the full variable domain: DGGITQSPKYLFRKEGQNVTLSCEQNLNHDAMYWYRQDPGQGLRLIYYSQIVNDFQKGDIAEGYSVSREKKESFPLTVTSAQKNPTAFYLCASSTPTSGNEQFFGPGTRLTVL.

This chain uses TRBV2 with TRBJ1-1; weak D call: TRBD1 (5 bases). V dropped 7 bases and J dropped 0 bases, with 9 bases sitting between them. Germline CDR1 reads SNHLY; CDR2 reads FYNNEI. CDR3 length equals 13 residues. The CDR3 coding sequence is TGTGCCAGCATCTTGACAGTGAACACTGAAGCTTTCTTT. Its protein product is CASILTVNTEAFF. The variable domain in full, with the rest retrieved from reference TRBV2 and TRBJ1-1, is EPEVTQTPSHQVTQMGQEVILRCVPISNHLYFYWYRQILGQKVEFLVSFYNNEISEKSEIFDDQFSVERPDGSNFTLKIRSTKLEDSAMYFCASILTVNTEAFFGQGTRLTVV.

The V call is TRBV5-6, the J call TRBJ2-5; 10 nucleotides match TRBD2. The CDR3 runs to 14 residues. J was trimmed by 5 bases and V by 0 bases; bases with no gene match: 1. From germline, CDR1 is SGHDT and CDR2 YYEEEE. CDR3 residues: CASSLGAGGETQYF. CDR3 bases: TGTGCCAGCAGCTTGGGAGCGGGGGGGGAGACCCAGTACTTC.

To note about this clone: Relative to the germline gene, one junction end is altered; a read error may explain this. This CDR3 is also generated by other DNA sequences in the sample. This rearrangement joins TRBV4-1 to TRBJ2-7; D gene ambiguous. This CDR3 is built from 14 residues. CDR1 and CDR2 (germline): MGHRA, YSYEKL. CDR3 loop: CASSQEWLSYEQYF. CDR3 in DNA: TGCGCCAGCAGTCAAGAGTGGCTCTCCTACGAGCAGTACTTC.

This clone was seen just once. CDR3 protein: CASSEDYGVWSGGPSTDTQYF. The DNA for the CDR3 is TGTGCCAGCAGTGAAGATTATGGTGTGTGGAGCGGGGGCCCTAGCACAGATACGCAGTATTTT. The chain carries TRBV2 and TRBJ2-3; 8 nucleotides line up with TRBD2. CDR3 size: 21 residues. The trim removed 1 base at V and 0 bases at J, leaving 18 bases unmatched. The germline V gene has CDR1 SNHLY and CDR2 FYNNEI.

This clone was seen a few times. The gene calls are TRBV9 and TRBJ2-3; no clear D. This CDR3 spans 12 amino acids. V lost 2 bases and J 4 bases, leaving 5 bases between the germline ends. Per the germline V gene, CDR1 is SGDLS and CDR2 is YYNGEE. The CDR3 nucleotides read TGTGCCAGCAGCGTTTCGGCAGATACGCAGTATTTT. Amino acid sequence: CASSVSADTQYF.

This chain uses TRBV29-1 with TRBJ2-3; TRBD1 matches at 8 bases. The V gene's germline CDR1 is SQVTM and CDR2 ANQGSEA. The trim removed 3 bases at V and 0 bases at J, leaving 2 bases unmatched. The CDR3 totals 14 residues. For the CDR3, the DNA is TGCAGCGTTGACGGACAGGGAAGCACAGATACGCAGTATTTT. Amino acid sequence: CSVDGQGSTDTQYF.

The genes are TRBV5-1 and TRBJ1-1; D not resolved. V was cut by 1 base and J by 1 base, with 8 bases left in between. There are 14 residues in the CDR3. Germline V CDR1 and CDR2: SGHRS, YFSETQ. CDR3 sequence (DNA): TGCGCCAGCAGCTTGAGGGCGGGGAACACTGAAGCTTTCTTT. This gives the protein CASSLRAGNTEAFF.